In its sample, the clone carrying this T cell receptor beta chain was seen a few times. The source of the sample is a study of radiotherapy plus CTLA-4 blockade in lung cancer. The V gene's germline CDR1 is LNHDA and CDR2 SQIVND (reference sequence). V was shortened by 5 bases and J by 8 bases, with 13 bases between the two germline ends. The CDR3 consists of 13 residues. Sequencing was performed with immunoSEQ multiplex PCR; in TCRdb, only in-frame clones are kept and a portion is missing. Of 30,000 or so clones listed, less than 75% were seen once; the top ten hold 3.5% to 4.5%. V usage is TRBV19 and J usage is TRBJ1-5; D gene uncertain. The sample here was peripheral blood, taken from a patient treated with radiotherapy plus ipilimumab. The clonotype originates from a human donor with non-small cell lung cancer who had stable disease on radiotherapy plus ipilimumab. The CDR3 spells CASSGTVSKPQHF. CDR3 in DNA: TGTGCCAGTAGTGGTACGGTATCAAAGCCCCAGCATTTT.